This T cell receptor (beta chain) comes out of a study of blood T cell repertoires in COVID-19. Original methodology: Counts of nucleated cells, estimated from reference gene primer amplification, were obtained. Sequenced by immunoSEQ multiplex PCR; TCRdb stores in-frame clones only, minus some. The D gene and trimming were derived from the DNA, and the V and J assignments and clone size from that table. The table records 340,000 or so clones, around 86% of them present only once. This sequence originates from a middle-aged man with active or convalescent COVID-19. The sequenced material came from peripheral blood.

The CDR3, as DNA: TGTGCCAGCAGTTACGGGGCAATAAACACAGATACGCAGTATTTT. Its protein is CASSYGAINTDTQYF. This chain joins TRBV6-2 or TRBV6-3 and TRBJ2-3; TRBD1 might be the D (5 bases). Looked up from germline, CDR1 is MNHEY and CDR2 is SVGEGT. The CDR3 covers 15 residues. V lost 2 bases, J lost 2 bases, and 11 bases lay in between.